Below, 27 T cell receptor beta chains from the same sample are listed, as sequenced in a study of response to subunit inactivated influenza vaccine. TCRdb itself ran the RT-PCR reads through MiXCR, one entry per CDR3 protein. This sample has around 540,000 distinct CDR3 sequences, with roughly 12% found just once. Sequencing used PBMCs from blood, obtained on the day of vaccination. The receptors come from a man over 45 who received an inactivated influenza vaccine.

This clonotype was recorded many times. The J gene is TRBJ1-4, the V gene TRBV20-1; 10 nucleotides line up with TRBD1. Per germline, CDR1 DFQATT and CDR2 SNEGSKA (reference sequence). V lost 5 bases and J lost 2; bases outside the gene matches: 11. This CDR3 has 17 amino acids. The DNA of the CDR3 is TGCAGTGCTGCCGGGACAGGGGTTGATTGGACTAATGAAAAACTGTTTTTT. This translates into CSAAGTGVDWTNEKLFF.

Written as DNA, the CDR3 is TGCAGCGTCGCCTTGAAGGTGAACACTGAAGCTTTCTTT. It encodes CSVALKVNTEAFF. The chain has TRBV29-1 and TRBJ1-1; D is undetermined. Germline CDR1 is SQVTM and CDR2 is ANQGSEA. This CDR3 region has 13 residues. V lost 6 bases, J lost 0 bases, and 11 bases lay in between.

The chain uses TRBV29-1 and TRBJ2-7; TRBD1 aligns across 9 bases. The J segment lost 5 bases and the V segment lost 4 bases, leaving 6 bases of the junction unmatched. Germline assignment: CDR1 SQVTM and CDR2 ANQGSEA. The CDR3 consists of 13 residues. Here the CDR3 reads CSVAQGTGNEQYF. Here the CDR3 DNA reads TGCAGCGTTGCCCAGGGGACAGGGAACGAGCAGTACTTC.

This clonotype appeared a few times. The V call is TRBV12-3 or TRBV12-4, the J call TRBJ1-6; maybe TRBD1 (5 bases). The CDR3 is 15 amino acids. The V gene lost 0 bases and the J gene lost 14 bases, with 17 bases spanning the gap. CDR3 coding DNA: TGTGCCAGCAGTTTAGCGCTAGGAGGGGACTCAACCCTCCACTTT. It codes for CASSLALGGDSTLHF.

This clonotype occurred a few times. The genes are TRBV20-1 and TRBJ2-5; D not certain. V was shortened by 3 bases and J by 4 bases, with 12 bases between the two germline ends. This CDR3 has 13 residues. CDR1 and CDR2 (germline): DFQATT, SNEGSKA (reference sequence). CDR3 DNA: TGCAGTGCTAGTTCAACAGCTCGAGAGACCCAGTACTTC. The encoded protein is CSASSTARETQYF.

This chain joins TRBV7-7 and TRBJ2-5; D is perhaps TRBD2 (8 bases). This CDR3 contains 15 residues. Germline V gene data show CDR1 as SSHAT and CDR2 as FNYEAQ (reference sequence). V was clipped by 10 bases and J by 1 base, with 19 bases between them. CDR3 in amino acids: CATGGSGRSQETQYF. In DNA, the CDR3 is TGTGCCACAGGGGGGAGCGGGAGATCCCAAGAGACCCAGTACTTC.

The CDR3 bases are TGTGCCAGCAGTTCGGGACTAGCAGAAGTTTGGTTTTCTAGCACAGATACGCAGTATTTT. Amino acid sequence: CASSSGLAEVWFSSTDTQYF. This sequence joins TRBV6-2 or TRBV6-3 and TRBJ2-3; 9 nucleotides match TRBD2. V lost 4 bases, J lost 0 bases, and 17 bases stayed unmatched. Germline V gives CDR1 MNHEY, CDR2 SVGEGT. The CDR3 runs to 20 residues.

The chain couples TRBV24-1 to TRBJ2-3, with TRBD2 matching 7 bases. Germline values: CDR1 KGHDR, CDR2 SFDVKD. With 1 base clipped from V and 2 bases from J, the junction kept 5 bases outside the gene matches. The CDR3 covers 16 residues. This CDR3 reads CATSDFAGELTDTQYF. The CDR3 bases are TGTGCCACCAGTGATTTTGCGGGAGAGCTCACAGATACGCAGTATTTT.

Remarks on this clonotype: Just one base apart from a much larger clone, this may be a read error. The CDR3 DNA follows: TGTGCCTGTAGCGTGGACTCCTACAATGAGCAGATCTTC. Its protein product is CACSVDSYNEQIF. The V call is TRBV12-3 or TRBV12-4, the J call TRBJ2-1; possibly TRBD2 for D (5 bases). This CDR3 spans 13 amino acids.

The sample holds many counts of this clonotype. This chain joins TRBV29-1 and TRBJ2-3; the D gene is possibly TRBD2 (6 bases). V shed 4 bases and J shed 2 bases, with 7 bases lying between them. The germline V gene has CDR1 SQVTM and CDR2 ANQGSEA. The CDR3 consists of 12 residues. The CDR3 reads CSVALATDTQYF. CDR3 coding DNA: TGCAGCGTTGCACTAGCCACAGATACGCAGTATTTT.

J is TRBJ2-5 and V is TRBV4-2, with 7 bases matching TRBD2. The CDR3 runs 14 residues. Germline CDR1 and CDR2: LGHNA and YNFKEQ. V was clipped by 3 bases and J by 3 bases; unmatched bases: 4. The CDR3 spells CASSQGGGEETQYF. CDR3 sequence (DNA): TGTGCCAGCAGCCAGGGTGGGGGGGAAGAGACCCAGTACTTC.

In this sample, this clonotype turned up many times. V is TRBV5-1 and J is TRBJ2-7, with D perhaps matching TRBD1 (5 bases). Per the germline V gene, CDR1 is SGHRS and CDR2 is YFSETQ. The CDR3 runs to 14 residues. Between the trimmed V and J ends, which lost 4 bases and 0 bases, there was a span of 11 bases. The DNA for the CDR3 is TGCGCCAGCAGCCGTAGACAGCGCTCCTACGAGCAGTACTTC. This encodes CASSRRQRSYEQYF.

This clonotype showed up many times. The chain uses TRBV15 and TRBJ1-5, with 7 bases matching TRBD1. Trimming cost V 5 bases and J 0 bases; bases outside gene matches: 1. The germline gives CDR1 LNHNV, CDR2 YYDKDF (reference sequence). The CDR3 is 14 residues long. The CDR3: CATSRQGSNQPQHF. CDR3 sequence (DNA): TGTGCCACCAGCCGACAGGGTAGCAATCAGCCCCAGCATTTT.

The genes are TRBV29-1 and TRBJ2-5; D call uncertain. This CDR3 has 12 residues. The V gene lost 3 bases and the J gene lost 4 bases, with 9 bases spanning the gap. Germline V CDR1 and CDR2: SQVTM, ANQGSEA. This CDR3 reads CSVEPFGETQYF. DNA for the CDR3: TGCAGCGTTGAGCCCTTTGGAGAGACCCAGTACTTC.

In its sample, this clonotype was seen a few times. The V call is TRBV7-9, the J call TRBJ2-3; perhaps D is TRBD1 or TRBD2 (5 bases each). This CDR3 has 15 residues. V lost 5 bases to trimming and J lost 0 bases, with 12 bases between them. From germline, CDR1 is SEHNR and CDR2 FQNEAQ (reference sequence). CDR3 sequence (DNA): TGTGCCAGCAGCCGGGACGGCACTAGCACAGATACGCAGTATTTT. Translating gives CASSRDGTSTDTQYF.

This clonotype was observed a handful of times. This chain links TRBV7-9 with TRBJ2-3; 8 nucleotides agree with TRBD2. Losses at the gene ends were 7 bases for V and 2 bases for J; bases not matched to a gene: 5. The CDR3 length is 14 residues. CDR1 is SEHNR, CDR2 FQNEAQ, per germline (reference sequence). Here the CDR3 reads CASTRGGTTDTQYF. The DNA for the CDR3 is TGTGCCAGCACCCGGGGGGGGACCACAGATACGCAGTATTTT.

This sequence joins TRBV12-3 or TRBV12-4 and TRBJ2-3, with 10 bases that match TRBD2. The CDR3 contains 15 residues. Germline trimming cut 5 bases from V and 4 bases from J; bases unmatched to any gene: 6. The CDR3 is CASSPPSGSSDTQYF. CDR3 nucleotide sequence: TGTGCCAGCAGTCCCCCTAGCGGGAGTTCAGATACGCAGTATTTT.

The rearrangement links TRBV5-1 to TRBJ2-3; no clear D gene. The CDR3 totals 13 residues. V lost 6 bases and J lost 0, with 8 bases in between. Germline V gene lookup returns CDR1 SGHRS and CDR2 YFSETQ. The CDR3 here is CASTPGSTDTQYF. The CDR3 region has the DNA TGCGCCAGCACCCCGGGTAGCACAGATACGCAGTATTTT.

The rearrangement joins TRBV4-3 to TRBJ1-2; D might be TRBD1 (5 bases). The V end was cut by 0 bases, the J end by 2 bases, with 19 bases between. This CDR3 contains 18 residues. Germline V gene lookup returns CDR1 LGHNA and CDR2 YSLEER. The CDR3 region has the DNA TGCGCCAGCAGCCAAGATATCCCCCGGGGGACTGAAAACTATGGCTACACCTTC. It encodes CASSQDIPRGTENYGYTF.

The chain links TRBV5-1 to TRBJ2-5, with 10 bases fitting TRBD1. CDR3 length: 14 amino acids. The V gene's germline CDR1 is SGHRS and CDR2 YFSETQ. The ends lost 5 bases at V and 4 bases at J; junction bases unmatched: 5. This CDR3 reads CASRGQGPRETQYF. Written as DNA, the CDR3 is TGCGCCAGCAGGGGACAGGGGCCTCGAGAGACCCAGTACTTC.

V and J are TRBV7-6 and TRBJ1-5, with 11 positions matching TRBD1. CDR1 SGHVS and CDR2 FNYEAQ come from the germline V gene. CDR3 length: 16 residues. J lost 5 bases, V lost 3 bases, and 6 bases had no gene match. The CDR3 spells CASSLGQGVAHQPQHF. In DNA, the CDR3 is TGTGCCAGCAGCTTGGGACAGGGGGTGGCTCATCAGCCCCAGCATTTT.

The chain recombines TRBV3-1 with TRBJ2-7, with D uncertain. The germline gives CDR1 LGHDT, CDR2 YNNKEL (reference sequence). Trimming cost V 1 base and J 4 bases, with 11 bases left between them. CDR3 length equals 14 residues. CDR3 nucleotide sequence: TGTGCCAGCAGCCAAGCGGCAGGACCATACGAGCAGTACTTC. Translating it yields CASSQAAGPYEQYF.

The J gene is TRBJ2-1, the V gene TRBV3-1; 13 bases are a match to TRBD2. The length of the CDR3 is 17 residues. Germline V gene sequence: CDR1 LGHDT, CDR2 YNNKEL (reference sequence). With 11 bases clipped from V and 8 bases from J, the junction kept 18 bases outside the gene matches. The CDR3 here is CACSQALTSGGRDEQFF. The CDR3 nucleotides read TGTGCCTGCTCCCAAGCTTTGACTAGCGGGGGGCGAGATGAGCAGTTCTTC.

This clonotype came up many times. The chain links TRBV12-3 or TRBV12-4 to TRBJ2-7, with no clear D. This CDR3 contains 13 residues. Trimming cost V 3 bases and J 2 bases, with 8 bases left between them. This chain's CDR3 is CASSFHVPYEQYF. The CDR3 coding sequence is TGTGCCAGCAGTTTCCACGTACCCTACGAGCAGTACTTC.

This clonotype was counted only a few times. For the CDR3, the DNA is TGTGCCAGCCTTCTCGGCTACGAGCAGTACTTC. It encodes CASLLGYEQYF. This chain joins TRBV28 and TRBJ2-7, with D unclear. The CDR3 runs 11 residues. Per the germline V gene, CDR1 is MDHEN and CDR2 is SYDVKM. Trimming removed 8 bases from V and 3 bases from J, with 8 bases in between. The entire variable domain, with the rest obtained from reference TRBV28 and TRBJ2-7, is as follows: DVKVTQSSRYLVKRTGEKVFLECVQDMDHENMFWYRQDPGLGLRLIYFSYDVKMKEKGDIPEGYSVSREKKERFSLILESASTNQTSMYLCASLLGYEQYFGPGTRLTVT.

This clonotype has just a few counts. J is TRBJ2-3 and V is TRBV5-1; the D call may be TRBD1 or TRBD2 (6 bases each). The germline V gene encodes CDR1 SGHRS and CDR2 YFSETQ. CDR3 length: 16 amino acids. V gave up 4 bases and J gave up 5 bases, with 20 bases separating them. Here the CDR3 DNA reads TGCGCCAGCAGCCCGGGGGCAGGATCGATGGGAGATACGCAGTATTTT. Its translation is CASSPGAGSMGDTQYF. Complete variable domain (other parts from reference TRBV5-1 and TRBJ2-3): KAGVTQTPRYLIKTRGQQVTLSCSPISGHRSVSWYQQTPGQGLQFLFEYFSETQRNKGNFPGRFSGRQFSNSRSEMNVSTLELGDSALYLCASSPGAGSMGDTQYFGPGTRLTVL.

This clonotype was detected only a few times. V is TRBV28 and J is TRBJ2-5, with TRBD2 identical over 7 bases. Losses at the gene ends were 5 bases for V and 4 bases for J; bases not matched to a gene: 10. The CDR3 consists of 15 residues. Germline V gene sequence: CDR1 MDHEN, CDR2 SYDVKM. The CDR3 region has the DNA TGTGCCAGCAGTCAGTACTCGGGGGGTGGAGAGACCCAGTACTTC. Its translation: CASSQYSGGGETQYF.